A single sample gave rise to the 18 T cell receptor beta chains below, sequenced in a study of Ad26.COV2.S vaccination and SARS-CoV-2 variants. Sequencing was performed with immunoSEQ multiplex PCR; in TCRdb, only in-frame clones are kept and a portion is missing. The data show about 680,000 clones, with roughly nine tenths seen just once and about 1.5% held by the top ten. Specified treatment: around 19 received Ad26.COV2.S at low or high dose, single or two shots; a few received placebo; per-sample allocation not given. Collection of the samples took place on day 63 after the first injection of vaccine or placebo. The sequencing here drew on peripheral blood, taken in a trial of Ad26.COV2.S vaccine versus placebo. These receptors all come from a person between 18 and 65 years old who received the Ad26.COV2.S COVID-19 vaccine or a placebo.

The rearrangement uses TRBV5-6 and TRBJ2-3; 9 nucleotides match TRBD2. The V gene end was trimmed by 1 base and the J gene end by 0 bases; junction bases not matched to a gene: 9. CDR1 and CDR2 (germline): SGHDT, YYEEEE. The CDR3 extends over 18 amino acids. CDR3 in amino acids: CASSLPSGDLTSTDTQYF. The CDR3 DNA reads as TGTGCCAGCAGCTTGCCTAGCGGGGACCTAACTAGCACAGATACGCAGTATTTT.

V usage is TRBV7-6 and J usage is TRBJ2-2; either TRBD1 or TRBD2 may supply D (6 bases each). V was cut by 0 bases and J by 0 bases, with 11 bases left in between. CDR3 size: 17 residues. Germline V gene lookup returns CDR1 SGHVS and CDR2 FNYEAQ. CDR3 in DNA: TGTGCCAGCAGCTTAGCGGGGGGCGTTGCGAACACCGGGGAGCTGTTTTTT. Amino acids: CASSLAGGVANTGELFF.

The chain carries TRBV10-3 and TRBJ2-3; D not certain. The CDR3 runs to 12 residues. Trimming shortened V by 6 bases and J by 6 bases, and 10 bases separated the two germline ends. From germline, CDR1 is ENHRY and CDR2 SYGVKD. CDR3 protein: CAISEVMDTQYF. For the CDR3, the DNA is TGTGCCATCAGCGAGGTGATGGATACGCAGTATTTT.

The chain carries TRBV9 and TRBJ2-7, with a possible D match to TRBD2 (6 bases). Trimming cost V 3 bases and J 3 bases, with 16 bases left between them. Germline V gene data show CDR1 as SGDLS and CDR2 as YYNGEE. CDR3 length: 15 residues. The CDR3 nucleotides are TGTGCCAGCAGCGCCGGGGCCCCGGGACTCTACGAGCAGTACTTC. Amino acid sequence: CASSAGAPGLYEQYF.

The V and J genes are TRBV19 and TRBJ1-1; no reliable D call. V dropped 5 bases and J dropped 0 bases, with 7 bases sitting between them. CDR1 and CDR2 from the germline V gene are LNHDA and SQIVND (reference sequence). This CDR3 has 13 residues. CDR3 DNA sequence: TGTGCCAGTAGTGCTGTCGTGAACACTGAAGCTTTCTTT. This codes for CASSAVVNTEAFF.

In DNA form, the CDR3 reads TGTGCCAGCAGCGGCCGGACAGGGGAGACCCAGTACTTC. This gives the protein CASSGRTGETQYF. The gene calls are TRBV9 and TRBJ2-5; 8 bases line up with TRBD1. Per germline, CDR1 SGDLS and CDR2 YYNGEE. Trimming took 3 bases from V and 5 from J; bases not matched to a gene: 3. This CDR3 is built from 13 residues.

The gene calls are TRBV27 and TRBJ1-6; D is unresolved. Germline-derived CDR1 and CDR2 are MNHEY and SMNVEV (reference sequence). V lost 2 bases, J lost 7 bases, and 6 bases lay in between. The CDR3 is 13 residues long. CDR3 nucleotide sequence: TGTGCCAGCAGTTTAGATCCAAATTCACCCCTCCACTTT. Its translation is CASSLDPNSPLHF.

J is TRBJ1-3 and V is TRBV30; unclear D gene. V gave up 0 bases and J gave up 6 bases, with 12 bases separating them. The germline V gene encodes CDR1 GTSNPN and CDR2 SVGIG (reference sequence). The CDR3 loop spans 14 amino acids. CDR3 DNA: TGTGCCTGGAGTGTACACGTACAGCTAAACACCATATATTTT. Amino acids: CAWSVHVQLNTIYF.

The V gene is TRBV18, the J gene TRBJ2-7; 8 bases match TRBD1. This CDR3 has 14 residues. J was trimmed by 2 bases and V by 3 bases; bases with no gene match: 3. CDR1 is KGHSH, CDR2 LQKENI, per germline. The CDR3 loop is CASSPDRGTYEQYF. CDR3 sequence (DNA): TGTGCCAGCTCACCCGACAGGGGAACCTACGAGCAGTACTTC.

The table lists this clone with a few counts. The genes are TRBV2 and TRBJ1-6; D is unresolved. V lost 6 bases, J lost 9 bases, and 15 bases lay in between. From germline, CDR1 is SNHLY and CDR2 FYNNEI. This CDR3 region has 14 residues. This chain's CDR3 is CASRAEGIVSPLHF. The DNA for the CDR3 is TGTGCCAGCAGGGCCGAGGGTATTGTTTCACCCCTCCACTTT.

As concerns this clone: This sample also contains other DNA sequences that code for the same CDR3. V gene TRBV11-3 combines with J gene TRBJ1-1, with 7 nucleotides matching TRBD1. Per the germline V gene, CDR1 is SGHNT and CDR2 is YENEEA. The junction had 3 bases not matched to a gene; V was cut back by 4 bases and J by 7 bases. CDR3 length: 12 amino acids. The CDR3, as DNA: TGTGCCAGCAGCTCTCGACAGGGTGAAGCTTTCTTT. It is translated as CASSSRQGEAFF. Together with reference TRBV11-3 and TRBJ1-1, the CDR3 gives the full variable domain: EAGVVQSPRYKIIEKKQPVAFWCNPISGHNTLYWYLQNLGQGPELLIRYENEEAVDDSQLPKDRFSAERLKGVDSTLKIQPAELGDSAVYLCASSSRQGEAFFGQGTRLTVV.

The chain combines TRBV7-2 with TRBJ1-2; D unresolved. The CDR3 is 13 amino acids. Trimming cost V 3 bases and J 5 bases, with 10 bases left between them. Looked up from germline, CDR1 is SGHTA and CDR2 is FQGNSA. CDR3 protein: CASSFLISYGYTF. In DNA, the CDR3 is TGTGCCAGCAGCTTCCTCATTTCTTATGGCTACACCTTC.

This clone was observed once. This chain uses TRBV5-4 with TRBJ2-2; D may be TRBD1 or TRBD2 (5 bases each). Per germline, CDR1 SGHNT and CDR2 YYREEE (reference sequence). The CDR3 length is 13 residues. Between the trimmed V and J ends, which lost 3 bases and 7 bases, there was a span of 10 bases. The CDR3 DNA reads TGTGCCAGCAGCTGGGATGGGGGCGGGGAGCTGTTTTTT. This sequence encodes CASSWDGGGELFF.

This clone has a single count. The chain uses TRBV9 and TRBJ1-5; 10 bases match TRBD1. Per germline, CDR1 SGDLS and CDR2 YYNGEE. The CDR3 has 16 amino acids. The junction had 10 bases not matched to a gene; V was cut back by 4 bases and J by 6 bases. The CDR3 reads CASSPGQGLASQPQHF. The CDR3 DNA is TGTGCCAGCAGCCCGGGACAGGGGCTCGCTTCTCAGCCCCAGCATTTT.

The chain links TRBV7-8 to TRBJ1-6, with 8 bases fitting TRBD1. CDR1 and CDR2 from the germline V gene are SGHVS and FQNEAQ. The CDR3 totals 15 residues. Germline trimming cut 3 bases from V and 7 bases from J; bases unmatched to any gene: 5. This CDR3 is CASSFWDRSNSPLHF. DNA for the CDR3: TGTGCCAGCAGCTTCTGGGACAGGTCCAATTCACCCCTCCACTTT.

J is TRBJ2-7 and V is TRBV3-1 (or the pseudogene TRBV3-2); D uncertain. Trimming stripped 6 bases from V and 2 bases from J, with 11 bases between. CDR1 and CDR2 from the germline V gene are LGHDT and YNNKEL (reference sequence). The CDR3 spans 13 residues. CDR3 sequence (DNA): TGTGCCAGCAGTCCGAATGGGGCCTACGAGCAGTACTTC. Protein: CASSPNGAYEQYF.

The table lists this clone with a few counts. V is TRBV5-1 and J is TRBJ1-6; no definite D call. CDR1 is SGHRS and CDR2 is YFSETQ in the germline V gene. Trimming shortened V by 4 bases and J by 5 bases, and 16 bases separated the two germline ends. The CDR3 sequence is 16 residues long. CDR3 in amino acids: CASSGRGPRDNSPLHF. CDR3 DNA sequence: TGCGCCAGCAGCGGCCGGGGTCCGAGGGATAATTCACCCCTCCACTTT.

This sequence joins TRBV11-2 and TRBJ2-1; 8 bases map to TRBD1. This CDR3 spans 15 amino acids. V shed 5 bases, J shed 2 bases, and the junction held 5 bases outside the gene matches. Per germline, CDR1 SGHAT and CDR2 FQNNGV. The CDR3 bases are TGTGCCAGCAGCCCTAGGACAGGGCCCTACAATGAGCAGTTCTTC. Protein product: CASSPRTGPYNEQFF.